These T cell receptor beta chains were read from a single sample in a study of HIV-infected patients and healthy controls. Each CDR3 protein gets one entry after TCRdb re-called the 5' RACE reads with MiXCR. Among roughly 68,000 distinct CDR3 sequences, roughly 21% were seen once, and the ten largest hold approximately 1.5%. The specimen sequenced was CD4+ T cells from blood. All receptors come from a human donor in good health. The CDR3 runs from the conserved cysteine through the conserved F or W. D genes are given only for firm matches. Not every row has a clone size; where given, it reads once, few, many or a size class.

TRBV4-3	-	TRBJ1-2	TRBD1	CASSPNGQGEGYTF	TGCGCCAGCAGCCCAAACGGGCAGGGGGAAGGCTACACCTTC
TRBV19	-	TRBJ2-1	-	CASRSLRGNEQFF	TGTGCCAGTAGGTCCTTACGGGGCAATGAGCAGTTCTTC
TRBV29-1	few	TRBJ2-5	TRBD2	CSVSRSGKEETQYF	TGCAGCGTTAGCAGGAGCGGGAAGGAAGAGACCCAGTACTTC
TRBV19	few	TRBJ2-3	TRBD2	CASSISGRADTQYF	TGTGCCAGTAGTATTAGCGGGAGGGCAGATACGCAGTATTTT
TRBV6-1	few	TRBJ2-3	TRBD2	CASSEWGSGSMDTQYF	TGTGCCAGCAGTGAATGGGGTAGCGGGTCCATGGATACGCAGTATTTT
TRBV18	-	TRBJ1-1	-	CASSPIAQTEAFF	TGTGCCAGCTCACCAATAGCGCAGACTGAAGCTTTCTTT
TRBV5-5	-	TRBJ1-3	-	CASTGGRGADGNTIYF	TGTGCCAGCACTGGGGGTCGGGGCGCGGATGGAAACACCATATATTTT
TRBV18	many	TRBJ1-6	-	CASSQGEEGSSPLHF	TGTGCCAGCTCCCAAGGGGAAGAAGGAAGTTCACCCCTCCACTTT
TRBV20-1	-	TRBJ1-5	-	CSAISQANQPQHF	TGCAGTGCTATCTCCCAGGCTAATCAGCCCCAGCATTTT
TRBV20-1	many	TRBJ1-5	TRBD1	CSATRQGDQPQHF	TGCAGTGCTACGAGACAGGGGGATCAGCCCCAGCATTTT
TRBV7-3	-	TRBJ1-6	-	CASSLGDLGNSPLHF	TGTGCCAGCAGCTTAGGGGATCTGGGTAATTCACCCCTCCACTTT
TRBV12-3/TRBV12-4	few	TRBJ2-1	-	CANRADLQSNEQFF	TGTGCCAACCGAGCGGACCTCCAATCCAATGAGCAGTTCTTC
TRBV20-1	-	TRBJ1-2	-	CSAIQGLGYGYTF	TGCAGTGCCATCCAGGGGCTTGGGTATGGCTACACCTTC
TRBV2	-	TRBJ2-7	TRBD1	CASSVDRGRYEQYF	TGTGCCAGCAGCGTAGACAGGGGGCGCTACGAGCAGTACTTC
TRBV5-1	many	TRBJ1-2	TRBD1	CASSPGTGGGYTF	TGCGCCAGCAGCCCGGGGACAGGTGGTGGCTACACCTTC
TRBV4-2	-	TRBJ2-1	-	CASRPGASGGWGEQFF	TGTGCCAGCAGGCCGGGGGCTAGCGGAGGTTGGGGTGAGCAGTTCTTC
TRBV7-2	many	TRBJ2-7	TRBD1	CASSLEGQLSYEQYF	TGTGCCAGCAGCTTAGAGGGACAGCTCTCCTACGAGCAGTACTTC
TRBV7-3	many	TRBJ1-1	-	CASSLYQDTEAFF	TGTGCCAGCAGCTTATATCAGGACACTGAAGCTTTCTTT
TRBV12-3/TRBV12-4	few	TRBJ2-2	-	CASKLTGELFF	TGTGCCAGCAAGCTGACGGGGGAGCTGTTTTTT
TRBV11-1	-	TRBJ1-4	TRBD1	CASSSTGGAQKDEKLFF	TGTGCCAGCAGCTCCACAGGGGGCGCTCAGAAGGATGAAAAACTGTTTTTT
TRBV20-1	few	TRBJ2-3	TRBD2	CSARDSGGVNTQYF	TGCAGTGCTAGAGACAGCGGGGGGGTGAATACGCAGTATTTT
TRBV18	many	TRBJ1-1	-	CASSPYTGPVPQAFF	TGTGCCAGCTCACCCTATACCGGGCCAGTTCCTCAAGCTTTCTTT
TRBV5-1	-	TRBJ2-3	-	CASSFNTDTQYF	TGCGCCAGCAGCTTCAACACAGATACGCAGTATTTT
TRBV7-9	many	TRBJ1-2	TRBD1	CASSLGRQGSEGYTF	TGTGCCAGCAGCTTAGGCAGACAGGGGTCGGAAGGCTACACCTTC
TRBV18	once	TRBJ2-5	-	CASSPPAGETQYF	TGTGCCAGCTCACCACCGGCGGGGGAGACCCAGTACTTC
TRBV7-9	few	TRBJ2-3	TRBD1	CASSKGTGLRDTQYF	TGTGCCAGCAGCAAGGGGACAGGTTTAAGAGATACGCAGTATTTT
TRBV18	few	TRBJ1-5	-	CASSPQGGSNQPQHF	TGTGCCAGCTCACCACAAGGGGGAAGCAATCAGCCCCAGCATTTT
TRBV3-1	-	TRBJ1-1	-	CASSQESLMNTEAFF	TGTGCCAGCAGCCAAGAGTCACTGATGAACACTGAAGCTTTCTTT
TRBV20-1	-	TRBJ2-3	TRBD2	CSAARLAGVMDTQYF	TGCAGTGCCGCAAGACTAGCGGGAGTAATGGATACGCAGTATTTT
TRBV29-1	many	TRBJ2-5	TRBD2	CSVGGTKYQETQYF	TGCAGCGTCGGAGGGACTAAGTACCAAGAGACCCAGTACTTC
TRBV11-2	many	TRBJ2-7	TRBD2	CASSLVPTSGAYEQYF	TGTGCCAGCAGCTTAGTTCCGACTAGCGGTGCCTACGAGCAGTACTTC
TRBV5-1	few	TRBJ2-3	-	CASSYRAFTDTQYF	TGCGCCAGCAGCTACAGGGCCTTCACAGATACGCAGTATTTT
TRBV6-5	many	TRBJ2-3	-	CASSYKGKSTDTQYF	TGTGCCAGCAGTTACAAAGGCAAGAGCACAGATACGCAGTATTTT
TRBV20-1	medium-sized	TRBJ1-2	TRBD1	CSARDDRAQFYGYTF	TGCAGTGCTAGAGATGACAGGGCTCAGTTCTATGGCTACACCTTC
TRBV29-1	-	TRBJ2-3	-	CSVVGGSFTDTQYF	TGCAGCGTTGTCGGTGGGAGCTTCACAGATACGCAGTATTTT
TRBV4-1	few	TRBJ2-5	TRBD2	CASSQELAGGPETQYF	TGCGCCAGCAGCCAAGAGCTAGCGGGAGGGCCGGAGACCCAGTACTTC
TRBV28	few	TRBJ2-3	-	CASSLESPSTQYF	TGTGCCAGCAGTTTAGAATCTCCCAGTACGCAGTATTTT
TRBV5-4	-	TRBJ2-5	-	CASSLVGGETQYF	TGTGCCAGCAGCTTGGTAGGGGGAGAGACCCAGTACTTC
TRBV6-2/TRBV6-3	many	TRBJ1-5	-	CASTPRTLRNQPQHF	TGTGCCAGCACCCCGAGGACCCTACGCAATCAGCCCCAGCATTTT
TRBV14	few	TRBJ1-1	-	CASSQETVEAFF	TGTGCCAGCAGCCAAGAGACGGTCGAAGCTTTCTTT
TRBV7-9	-	TRBJ2-7	TRBD2	CASSQTSGRAGSYEQYF	TGTGCCAGCAGCCAGACTAGCGGGAGGGCCGGGTCCTACGAGCAGTACTTC